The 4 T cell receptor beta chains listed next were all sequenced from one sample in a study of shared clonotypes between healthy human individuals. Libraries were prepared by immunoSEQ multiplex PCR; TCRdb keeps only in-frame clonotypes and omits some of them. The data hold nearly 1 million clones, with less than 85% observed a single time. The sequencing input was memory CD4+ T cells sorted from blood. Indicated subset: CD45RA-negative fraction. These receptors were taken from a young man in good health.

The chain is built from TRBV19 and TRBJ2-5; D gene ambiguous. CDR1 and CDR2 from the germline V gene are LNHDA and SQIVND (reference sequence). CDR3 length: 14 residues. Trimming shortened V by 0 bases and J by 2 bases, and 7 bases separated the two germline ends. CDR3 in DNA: TGTGCCAGTAGTATAGATCGTCAGCAAGAGACCCAGTACTTC. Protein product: CASSIDRQQETQYF. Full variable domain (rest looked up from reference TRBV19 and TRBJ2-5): DGGITQSPKYLFRKEGQNVTLSCEQNLNHDAMYWYRQDPGQGLRLIYYSQIVNDFQKGDIAEGYSVSREKKESFPLTVTSAQKNPTAFYLCASSIDRQQETQYFGPGTRLLVL.

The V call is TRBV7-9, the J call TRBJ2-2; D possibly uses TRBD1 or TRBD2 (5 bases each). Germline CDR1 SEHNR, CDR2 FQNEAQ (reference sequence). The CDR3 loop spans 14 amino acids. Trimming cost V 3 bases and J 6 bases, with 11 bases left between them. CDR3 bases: TGTGCCAGCAGCTTTACTGGGACCTCCGGGGAGCTGTTTTTT. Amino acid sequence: CASSFTGTSGELFF.

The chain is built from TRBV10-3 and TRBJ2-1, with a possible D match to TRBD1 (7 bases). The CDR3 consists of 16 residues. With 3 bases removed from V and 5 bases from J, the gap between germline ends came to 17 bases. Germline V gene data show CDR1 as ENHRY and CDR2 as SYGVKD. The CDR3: CAISDLARGRNNEQFF. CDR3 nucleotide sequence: TGTGCCATCAGTGACCTAGCGAGGGGGCGAAACAATGAGCAGTTCTTC.

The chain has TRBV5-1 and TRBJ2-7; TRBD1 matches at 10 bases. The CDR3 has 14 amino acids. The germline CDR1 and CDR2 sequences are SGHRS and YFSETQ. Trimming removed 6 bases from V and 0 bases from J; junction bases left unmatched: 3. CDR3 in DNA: TGCGCCAGCACGGGACAGGGGCACTCCTACGAGCAGTACTTC. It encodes CASTGQGHSYEQYF.